This T cell receptor beta chain originates from a study of response to subunit inactivated influenza vaccine. Whole-study findings and limits: A suggestion made by the authors is that each seasonal influenza vaccination recruits few new T cells.

This clonotype has more than one count but fewer than ten. Its specificity is not known. In TCRdb, the RT-PCR reads were re-called with MiXCR into one record per CDR3 protein. The data show approximately 530,000 distinct CDR3 sequences, with 10% to 15% seen just once and approximately 14% held by the top ten. This TCR was sampled from a man over 45 who received an inactivated influenza vaccine. This material consisted of PBMCs from blood, taken more than 35 days after vaccination.

The CDR3 region is CSAREQRGTSYEQYF. Here the CDR3 DNA reads TGCAGTGCTAGAGAACAGCGGGGGACCTCCTACGAGCAGTACTTC. The V and J genes are TRBV20-1 and TRBJ2-7; 8 nucleotides align to TRBD2. Germline lookup yields CDR1 DFQATT and CDR2 SNEGSKA (reference sequence). This CDR3 spans 15 amino acids. V lost 0 bases, J lost 0 bases, and 4 bases stayed unmatched.